A single sample is the source of the 17 T cell receptor beta chains below, sequenced in a study of blood T cell repertoires in COVID-19. The protocol was immunoSEQ multiplex PCR, while the TCRdb copy is restricted to in-frame clones and leaves out a portion. The sample includes about 99,000 clones, around 74% of them seen just once. Sequencing was done on a sample of peripheral blood. These receptors originate from a woman of 80 years or more with active or convalescent COVID-19.

A remark on this clone: The same CDR3 arises from other DNA sequences in this sample as well. V is TRBV7-9 and J is TRBJ2-3, with a weak D call TRBD2 (6 bases). Deletions cut 2 bases from V and 3 bases from J, with 9 bases between. This CDR3 spans 14 amino acids. Germline-derived CDR1 and CDR2 are SEHNR and FQNEAQ (reference sequence). The DNA of the CDR3 is TGTGCCAGCAGCTTACTCGGGGGAACAGATACGCAGTATTTT. Translated, it gives CASSLLGGTDTQYF.

V usage is TRBV19 and J usage is TRBJ2-7; 7 bases align to TRBD2. From germline, CDR1 is LNHDA and CDR2 SQIVND (reference sequence). J was trimmed by 0 bases and V by 9 bases; bases with no gene match: 5. The CDR3 has 13 residues. The CDR3 DNA is TGTGCCAGCGCTAGCGGATACTCCTACGAGCAGTACTTC. It specifies CASASGYSYEQYF.

This chain connects TRBV7-2 to TRBJ1-2, with 8 bases aligning to TRBD1. The CDR3 extends over 15 amino acids. Trimming at V came to 5 bases and at J to 7 bases, leaving 12 bases not matched to a gene. Germline values: CDR1 SGHTA, CDR2 FQGNSA. This chain's CDR3 is CASSPPGQGRIGYTF. The CDR3 nucleotides read TGTGCCAGCAGCCCCCCCGGACAGGGTCGAATTGGCTACACCTTC.

The chain links TRBV19 to TRBJ2-2, with a weak D call TRBD2 (6 bases). This CDR3 is built from 13 residues. Trimming stripped 3 bases from V and 5 bases from J, with 7 bases between. Per germline, CDR1 LNHDA and CDR2 SQIVND (reference sequence). The CDR3 protein is CASSMGRTGELFF. The CDR3 coding sequence is TGTGCCAGTAGTATGGGGAGGACCGGGGAGCTGTTTTTT.

Remarks on this clone: Different DNA sequences within this sample yield the same CDR3. The chain uses TRBV29-1 and TRBJ2-2; D is unresolved. The CDR3 length is 14 residues. Germline CDR1 and CDR2: SQVTM and ANQGSEA. V was pared by 1 base and J by 5 bases, with 11 bases between. DNA for the CDR3: TGCAGCGTTGAAGGGGCCTCTCGGACCGGGGAGCTGTTTTTT. Its translation is CSVEGASRTGELFF.

The chain recombines TRBV4-2 with TRBJ2-7; 8 bases agree with TRBD2. Germline loops: CDR1 LGHNA, CDR2 YNFKEQ. CDR3 length: 14 residues. Trimming removed 8 bases from V and 2 bases from J; junction bases left unmatched: 8. In nucleotides, the CDR3 is TGTGCCAGCGCACGGGAGGGCCGGGCCTACGAGCAGTACTTC. It is translated as CASAREGRAYEQYF.

The chain combines TRBV29-1 with TRBJ2-1, with 12 positions matching TRBD2. Germline V gives CDR1 SQVTM, CDR2 ANQGSEA. This CDR3 has 16 residues. Trimming cost V 6 bases and J 8 bases; bases outside gene matches: 14. The CDR3 region is CSVHDASGRAMDEQFF. In DNA, the CDR3 is TGCAGCGTCCATGATGCTAGCGGGAGGGCCATGGATGAGCAGTTCTTC.

The chain has TRBV6-6 and TRBJ1-2; TRBD1 is a possible D gene (6 bases). This CDR3 contains 17 residues. CDR1 and CDR2 (germline): MNHNY, SVGAGI (reference sequence). V shed 5 bases and J shed 5 bases, with 24 bases lying between them. CDR3 DNA sequence: TGTGCCAGCAGTCATACAGGGTACATGGTAGAGACTTATGGCTACACCTTC. Protein: CASSHTGYMVETYGYTF.

This clone was observed a single time. This chain connects TRBV9 to TRBJ2-1; TRBD2 matches at 7 bases. Germline CDR1 and CDR2: SGDLS and YYNGEE. The V gene end was trimmed by 0 bases and the J gene end by 6 bases; junction bases not matched to a gene: 12. The length of the CDR3 is 17 residues. This CDR3 reads CASSVGASGPLSNEQFF. CDR3 in DNA: TGTGCCAGCAGCGTAGGTGCTAGCGGCCCCTTAAGCAATGAGCAGTTCTTC.

This chain joins TRBV3-1 (or the pseudogene TRBV3-2) and TRBJ2-7, with TRBD2 matching over 9 bases. V dropped 1 base and J dropped 6; count of bases not matched to a gene: 7. The CDR3 extends over 15 amino acids. Germline V gives CDR1 LGHDT, CDR2 YNNKEL (reference sequence). The DNA of the CDR3 is TGTGCCAGCAGCCAAGTCGCGGGAGGGCCGGTCGAGCAGTACTTC. It encodes CASSQVAGGPVEQYF.

V gene TRBV20-1 combines with J gene TRBJ1-1; D gene ambiguous. The CDR3 runs to 11 residues. Between the trimmed V and J ends, which lost 3 bases and 4 bases, there was a span of 6 bases. Germline V lookup: CDR1 DFQATT, CDR2 SNEGSKA (reference sequence). The CDR3 spells CSASFPTEAFF. The CDR3 DNA reads as TGCAGTGCTAGCTTTCCCACTGAAGCTTTCTTT.

The gene calls are TRBV6-2 or TRBV6-3 and TRBJ2-5; TRBD2 matches at 8 bases. The CDR3 is 17 amino acids. The junction had 13 bases not matched to a gene; V was cut back by 6 bases and J by 1 base. Per germline, CDR1 MNHEY and CDR2 SVGEGT. CDR3 DNA sequence: TGTGCCAGCAGCACTGAATTCGGGAGGGCAAGCCAAGAGACCCAGTACTTC. It codes for CASSTEFGRASQETQYF.

The V call is TRBV7-9, the J call TRBJ2-3; TRBD2 matches at 7 bases. This CDR3 has 15 amino acids. The germline V gene encodes CDR1 SEHNR and CDR2 FQNEAQ (reference sequence). The V gene end was trimmed by 6 bases and the J gene end by 2 bases; junction bases not matched to a gene: 8. CDR3 nucleotide sequence: TGTGCCAGCAGTCCCCGGGGGGACCCCACAGATACGCAGTATTTT. Translated, it gives CASSPRGDPTDTQYF.

The gene calls are TRBV28 and TRBJ1-5; TRBD1 matches at 8 bases. This CDR3 contains 15 residues. V dropped 5 bases and J dropped 2; count of bases not matched to a gene: 5. The V gene's germline CDR1 is MDHEN and CDR2 SYDVKM. The CDR3 sequence is CASSQLTGGNQPQHF. Here the CDR3 DNA reads TGTGCCAGCAGTCAACTGACAGGGGGCAATCAGCCCCAGCATTTT. Variable domain in full (rest from reference TRBV28 and TRBJ1-5): DVKVTQSSRYLVKRTGEKVFLECVQDMDHENMFWYRQDPGLGLRLIYFSYDVKMKEKGDIPEGYSVSREKKERFSLILESASTNQTSMYLCASSQLTGGNQPQHFGDGTRLSIL.

The V and J genes are TRBV6-5 and TRBJ2-3; 7 bases align to TRBD1. From germline, CDR1 is MNHEY and CDR2 SVGAGI. The CDR3 sequence is 14 residues long. Unmatched junction bases numbered 6, after V lost 5 bases and J lost 4 bases. Here the CDR3 DNA reads TGTGCCAGCAGTCAGGGGACAGCCTCAGATACGCAGTATTTT. Encoded protein: CASSQGTASDTQYF.

On this clone: This same CDR3 is encoded by further DNA sequences in the sample. The chain has TRBV5-1 and TRBJ2-2; 7 bases fit TRBD1. V was pared by 0 bases and J by 2 bases, with 1 base of the junction left unmatched. The CDR3 is 15 residues long. Per the germline V gene, CDR1 is SGHRS and CDR2 is YFSETQ. The CDR3 DNA sequence: TGCGCCAGCAGCTTGGGACAGGGAAACACCGGGGAGCTGTTTTTT. Translating it yields CASSLGQGNTGELFF.

J is TRBJ2-7 and V is TRBV9; 8 bases agree with TRBD2. V gave up 3 bases and J gave up 5 bases; unmatched junction bases: 7. From germline, CDR1 is SGDLS and CDR2 YYNGEE. This CDR3 region has 14 residues. Here the CDR3 DNA reads TGTGCCAGCAGCGGATCCGGGACTAGACACGAGCAGTACTTC. Translation gives CASSGSGTRHEQYF.